These 32 T cell receptor beta chains came from one sample sequenced in a study of T cell responses to AZD1222 COVID-19 vaccine. Libraries were prepared by immunoSEQ multiplex PCR; TCRdb keeps only in-frame clonotypes and omits some of them. The sample gives 100,000 to 150,000 clones, 87% of which show up once; under 1.5% is in the top ten. This sample comprised peripheral blood, obtained on day 0 of AZD1222 vaccination. These receptors came from an adult in good health.

This chain uses TRBV7-2 with TRBJ2-1; D unresolved. Deletions cut 4 bases from V and 6 bases from J, with 13 bases between. Germline CDR1 SGHTA, CDR2 FQGNSA. CDR3 length equals 14 residues. This CDR3 is CASSSLIPVNEQFF. The CDR3 bases are TGTGCCAGCAGCTCCCTAATCCCAGTCAATGAGCAGTTCTTC.

The chain carries TRBV6-2 or TRBV6-3 and TRBJ2-5, with D possibly matching TRBD1 (5 bases). This CDR3 is built from 14 residues. Germline-derived CDR1 and CDR2 are MNHEY and SVGEGT. V shed 2 bases and J shed 2 bases, with 9 bases lying between them. This chain's CDR3 is CASSYDSQQETQYF. The CDR3 nucleotides are TGTGCCAGCAGTTACGACAGCCAGCAAGAGACCCAGTACTTC.

This rearrangement joins TRBV7-3 to TRBJ2-3; no definite D call. Trimming cost V 5 bases and J 4 bases, with 7 bases left between them. The germline V gene has CDR1 SGHTA and CDR2 FQGTGA. The CDR3 contains 12 residues. The CDR3 sequence: CASSPDSDTQYF. The CDR3 DNA follows: TGTGCCAGCAGCCCTGACTCAGATACGCAGTATTTT.

The chain carries TRBV3-1 (or the pseudogene TRBV3-2) and TRBJ2-6; tentatively, D is TRBD2 (5 bases). This CDR3 has 16 amino acids. Germline CDR1 LGHDT, CDR2 YNNKEL (reference sequence). Trimming pared 5 bases from V and 2 bases from J, leaving 13 bases between. The chain's CDR3 is CASSSEGLTGANVLTF. For the CDR3, the DNA is TGTGCCAGCAGCTCCGAGGGCCTCACTGGGGCCAACGTCCTGACTTTC.

The gene calls are TRBV4-1 and TRBJ2-1, with a tentative D call TRBD2 (6 bases). Germline lookup yields CDR1 MGHRA and CDR2 YSYEKL. This CDR3 region has 14 residues. Trimming shortened V by 7 bases and J by 5 bases, and 15 bases separated the two germline ends. The CDR3 DNA reads TGCGCCAGCACGGTCGGCGGGGCAAACAATGAGCAGTTCTTC. It yields the protein CASTVGGANNEQFF.

The CDR3 region has the DNA TGCGCCAGCAGCTTCCGGCGGGGGGGCACTAATGAAAAACTGTTTTTT. Amino acids: CASSFRRGGTNEKLFF. This chain connects TRBV5-1 to TRBJ1-4; the D gene is possibly TRBD1 (6 bases). This CDR3 region has 16 residues. The V and J ends lost 2 bases and 2 bases respectively, with 13 bases between them. Looked up from germline, CDR1 is SGHRS and CDR2 is YFSETQ.

This rearrangement joins TRBV2 to TRBJ1-5; D not certain. Germline V gene data show CDR1 as SNHLY and CDR2 as FYNNEI. V was trimmed by 6 bases and J by 5 bases, leaving 5 bases between them. This CDR3 contains 11 residues. The CDR3 DNA sequence: TGTGCCAGCAGGGTAGATCAGCCCCAGCATTTT. Translating it yields CASRVDQPQHF.

The chain uses TRBV27 and TRBJ1-2, with a possible D match to TRBD1 (5 bases). Trimming pared 1 base from V and 8 bases from J, leaving 17 bases between. CDR1 is MNHEY and CDR2 is SMNVEV in the germline V gene (reference sequence). CDR3 length equals 15 residues. The CDR3 DNA reads TGTGCCAGCAGTTTATTTTGGGGGAACGGTTACGGCTACACCTTC. Residues: CASSLFWGNGYGYTF.

The rearrangement joins TRBV28 to TRBJ2-7, with 13 bases fitting TRBD2. Germline CDR1 and CDR2: MDHEN and SYDVKM. Unmatched junction bases numbered 15, after V lost 6 bases and J lost 7 bases. The CDR3 consists of 17 residues. This CDR3 reads CASSRRGLAGSLGEQYF. The CDR3 DNA reads as TGTGCCAGCAGCCGACGGGGACTAGCGGGGTCTCTGGGGGAGCAGTACTTC.

This chain links TRBV1 with TRBJ2-7; the DNA was not compared with TRBD2, the D call given in the table. TRBV1 is an annotated pseudogene. The CDR3 is 13 amino acids. CDR3: CTSRPDTTYEQYF. CDR3 DNA: TGCACCAGCAGGCCAGATACTACCTACGAGCAGTACTTC.

The V call is TRBV6-5, the J call TRBJ1-5; tentatively, D is TRBD1 (5 bases). The germline V gene encodes CDR1 MNHEY and CDR2 SVGAGI. V was cut by 5 bases and J by 3 bases, with 14 bases left in between. CDR3 length: 15 amino acids. DNA of the CDR3: TGTGCCAGCAGTAGGGGCGGGCAACTCAATCAGCCCCAGCATTTT. Residues: CASSRGGQLNQPQHF.

This rearrangement joins TRBV2 to TRBJ1-5; TRBD1 might be the D (5 bases). The ends were cut back, 5 bases at V and 0 bases at J, with 20 bases in the middle. The CDR3 contains 18 residues. The germline gives CDR1 SNHLY, CDR2 FYNNEI. In DNA, the CDR3 is TGTGCCAGCAGTACGCCCAAACCAGGGCGGGATAGCAATCAGCCCCAGCATTTT. Amino acids: CASSTPKPGRDSNQPQHF.

This chain links TRBV2 with TRBJ1-5; unclear D gene. Trimming took 3 bases from V and 7 from J, leaving 10 bases between them. CDR3 length equals 13 residues. Germline V gene data show CDR1 as SNHLY and CDR2 as FYNNEI. CDR3 DNA sequence: TGTGCCAGCAGTGACTCGGGGTTCCAGCCCCAGCATTTT. As protein: CASSDSGFQPQHF.

The chain uses TRBV6-5 and TRBJ1-4; TRBD1 matches 7 bases. This CDR3 has 15 amino acids. V lost 5 bases to trimming and J lost 3 bases; unmatched junction nucleotides: 6. Germline V CDR1 and CDR2: MNHEY, SVGAGI. The CDR3 is CASSPPGQSNEKLFF. CDR3 in DNA: TGTGCCAGCAGTCCTCCGGGACAGTCTAATGAAAAACTGTTTTTT.

In its sample, this clone was seen once. V gene TRBV2 combines with J gene TRBJ1-4; D may be TRBD1 (5 bases). Deletions cut 3 bases from V and 7 bases from J, with 9 bases between. The germline CDR1 and CDR2 sequences are SNHLY and FYNNEI. The CDR3 runs to 13 residues. CDR3 nucleotide sequence: TGTGCCAGCAGTGATCGGGGGGGTGAAAAACTGTTTTTT. Translating gives CASSDRGGEKLFF.

The V gene is TRBV19, the J gene TRBJ2-2; D is unclear. The ends were cut back, 7 bases at V and 4 bases at J, with 13 bases in the middle. The CDR3 has 14 amino acids. CDR1 is LNHDA, CDR2 SQIVND, per germline (reference sequence). In DNA form, the CDR3 reads TGTGCCAGTACGGCATGGATTCTCACCGGGGAGCTGTTTTTT. Amino acid sequence: CASTAWILTGELFF.

The chain has TRBV7-8 and TRBJ1-3; a possible D gene is TRBD1 (6 bases). Germline CDR1 reads SGHVS; CDR2 reads FQNEAQ. The CDR3 length is 14 residues. V was trimmed by 10 bases and J by 0 bases, leaving 13 bases between them. The CDR3 DNA sequence: TGTGCCACGCGTTTGGACAGCTCTGGAAACACCATATATTTT. Its protein product is CATRLDSSGNTIYF. Drawing the rest from reference TRBV7-8 and TRBJ1-3, the complete variable domain is GAGVSQSPRYKVAKRGQDVALRCDPISGHVSLFWYQQALGQGPEFLTYFQNEAQLDKSGLPSDRFFAERPEGSVSTLKIQRTQQEDSAVYLCATRLDSSGNTIYFGEGSWLTVV.

On this clone itself: Other nucleotide sequences in the sample specify the same CDR3. This rearrangement joins TRBV5-1 to TRBJ2-7; D gene uncertain. The CDR3 length is 11 residues. The V gene's germline CDR1 is SGHRS and CDR2 YFSETQ. Trimming cost V 2 bases and J 4 bases, with 4 bases left between them. CDR3 loop: CASSFGYEQYF. The DNA for the CDR3 is TGCGCCAGCAGCTTTGGATACGAGCAGTACTTC.

This clone was detected only a few times. The rearrangement uses TRBV7-8 and TRBJ1-2, with D possibly TRBD1 on 6 matching bases. Trimming took off 6 bases at V and 0 bases at J, with 14 bases between the two ends. Germline-derived CDR1 and CDR2 are SGHVS and FQNEAQ. This CDR3 spans 15 amino acids. CDR3 residues: CASRLDTGSNYGYTF. The CDR3 DNA reads TGTGCCAGCAGGCTCGACACAGGGTCTAACTATGGCTACACCTTC.

The rearrangement joins TRBV6-5 to TRBJ2-7, with TRBD1 as a possible D gene (5 bases). Trimming pared 6 bases from V and 3 bases from J, leaving 15 bases between. Germline V CDR1 and CDR2: MNHEY, SVGAGI. The length of the CDR3 is 14 residues. This CDR3 is CASRPRQNLYEQYF. As DNA, the CDR3 is TGTGCCAGCAGACCCAGACAGAATCTCTACGAGCAGTACTTC.

This sequence joins TRBV16 and TRBJ2-7; TRBD2 is a possible D gene (5 bases). CDR3 length: 14 amino acids. Germline assignment: CDR1 KGHSY and CDR2 FQNENV. Between the trimmed V and J ends, which lost 2 bases and 0 bases, there was a span of 8 bases. The CDR3 bases are TGTGCCAGCAGCCAAAGAGGGAGCTCCTACGAGCAGTACTTC. This gives the protein CASSQRGSSYEQYF.

CDR3: CASSWGGPMNTEAFF. The CDR3 DNA reads as TGTGCCAGCAGCTGGGGGGGGCCGATGAACACTGAAGCTTTCTTT. The gene calls are TRBV5-4 and TRBJ1-1, with a weak D call TRBD1 (6 bases). This CDR3 has 15 residues. Trimming left V 3 bases short and J 0 bases short, with 12 bases between. CDR1 is SGHNT and CDR2 is YYREEE in the germline V gene (reference sequence).

The J gene is TRBJ1-3, the V gene TRBV5-4, with TRBD1 as a possible D gene (5 bases). V was shortened by 0 bases and J by 2 bases, with 12 bases between the two germline ends. The CDR3 loop spans 16 amino acids. CDR1 and CDR2 (germline): SGHNT, YYREEE (reference sequence). The DNA of the CDR3 is TGTGCCAGCAGCTTGGCGGGGCGAGCGACTGGAAACACCATATATTTT. Translating it yields CASSLAGRATGNTIYF.

The chain recombines TRBV7-6 with TRBJ1-5; D might be TRBD1 (6 bases). Germline CDR1 reads SGHVS; CDR2 reads FNYEAQ. Trimming cost V 2 bases and J 1 base, with 9 bases left between them. This CDR3 is 15 amino acids long. CDR3 nucleotide sequence: TGTGCCAGCAGCTTAAGGCAGGGGAGCAATCAGCCCCAGCATTTT. Translating gives CASSLRQGSNQPQHF.

The chain joins TRBV2 to TRBJ1-1; D ambiguous. Germline-derived CDR1 and CDR2 are SNHLY and FYNNEI. V lost 4 bases to trimming and J lost 6 bases, with 15 bases between them. There are 14 residues in the CDR3. The CDR3 spells CASSVDREDPEAFF. The CDR3 region has the DNA TGTGCCAGCAGTGTGGATAGGGAGGATCCTGAAGCTTTCTTT.

Here the CDR3 DNA reads TGTGCCAGCTCAGCTATGGACCTGAACACTGAAGCTTTCTTT. Its protein is CASSAMDLNTEAFF. This chain joins TRBV18 and TRBJ1-1; D gene unclear. Trimming removed 5 bases from V and 0 bases from J, with 10 bases in between. The CDR3 covers 14 residues. Germline V gives CDR1 KGHSH, CDR2 LQKENI.

The chain combines TRBV2 with TRBJ1-5, with D possibly TRBD1 on 5 matching bases. From germline, CDR1 is SNHLY and CDR2 FYNNEI. CDR3 length: 14 residues. V shed 6 bases and J shed 5 bases, with 14 bases lying between them. In DNA, the CDR3 is TGTGCCAGCAGCCAAGGGGCTACGGATCAGCCCCAGCATTTT. Protein: CASSQGATDQPQHF.

The chain is built from TRBV5-1 and TRBJ2-1, with 7 bases lining up with TRBD1. Germline trimming cut 0 bases from V and 6 bases from J; bases unmatched to any gene: 3. The germline V gene encodes CDR1 SGHRS and CDR2 YFSETQ. The CDR3 extends over 14 amino acids. CDR3 DNA: TGCGCCAGCAGCTTGGCTACAGGGGCCAATGAGCAGTTCTTC. This codes for CASSLATGANEQFF.

The genes are TRBV30 and TRBJ1-1, with a tentative D call TRBD1 (5 bases). This CDR3 region has 11 residues. The V gene's germline CDR1 is GTSNPN and CDR2 SVGIG (reference sequence). Trimming pared 7 bases from V and 6 bases from J, leaving 12 bases between. The CDR3 DNA follows: TGTGCCTCCGAATGGGGGTCTGAAGCTTTCTTT. It yields the protein CASEWGSEAFF.

The chain combines TRBV9 with TRBJ1-1; a weak D match, TRBD1 (5 bases). The CDR3 is made up of 15 amino acids. V lost 0 bases, J lost 4 bases, and 13 bases lay in between. The V gene's germline CDR1 is SGDLS and CDR2 YYNGEE. The CDR3 DNA follows: TGTGCCAGCAGCGTAGTTAGTCAGGGAGGCACTGAAGCTTTCTTT. It specifies CASSVVSQGGTEAFF.

The chain links TRBV19 to TRBJ1-1; D might be TRBD1 (5 bases). The CDR3 is made up of 14 amino acids. The V end was cut by 5 bases, the J end by 4 bases, with 14 bases between. Germline CDR1 and CDR2: LNHDA and SQIVND (reference sequence). CDR3 sequence reads: CASSPRAGSTEAFF. Here the CDR3 DNA reads TGTGCCAGTAGTCCAAGGGCAGGGAGCACTGAAGCTTTCTTT.

This chain uses TRBV12-3 or TRBV12-4 with TRBJ1-5, with D perhaps matching TRBD1 (5 bases). This CDR3 spans 13 amino acids. The V end was cut by 5 bases, the J end by 5 bases, with 10 bases between. As DNA, the CDR3 is TGTGCCAGCAGTGGTCCAGGGCATCAGCCCCAGCATTTT. Amino acid sequence: CASSGPGHQPQHF.